A selection of T cell receptor beta chains follows, all from one sample in a study of blood T cell repertoires in COVID-19. Libraries were prepared by immunoSEQ multiplex PCR; TCRdb keeps only in-frame clonotypes and omits some of them. In the table there are fewer than 250,000 clones, 85% to 90% of which are singletons. Sequencing was done on a sample of peripheral blood. Receptors were obtained from a man aged 25 to 40 with COVID-19, enrolled during active disease. CDR3s include the opening cysteine and the closing phenylalanine or tryptophan. A D gene is named only where the DNA matches it firmly. Clone sizes are given selectively: once, few, many, or a class where the clone is expanded.

.	TRBJ2-1	.	TRBV24-1	CATSELPGNEQFF	TGTGCCACCAGTGAACTACCCGGCAATGAGCAGTTCTTC
.	TRBJ2-1	TRBD2	TRBV9	CASSVGTSRSYNEQFF	TGTGCCAGCAGCGTCGGGACTAGTCGGTCCTACAATGAGCAGTTCTTC
once	TRBJ1-1	.	TRBV11-2	CASSPHRSTEAFF	TGTGCCAGCAGCCCTCACAGGTCCACTGAAGCTTTCTTT
.	TRBJ1-3	.	TRBV11-2	CASSLGAGNTIYF	TGTGCCAGCAGCTTGGGGGCCGGAAACACCATATATTTT
.	TRBJ2-2	TRBD2	TRBV28	CASISWGGRQANTGELFF	TGTGCCAGCATCTCCTGGGGGGGTAGGCAGGCGAACACCGGGGAGCTGTTTTTT
.	TRBJ2-5	.	TRBV9	CASSVGTGGVQETQYF	TGTGCCAGCAGCGTAGGGACAGGAGGGGTCCAAGAGACCCAGTACTTC
.	TRBJ2-1	.	TRBV5-1	CASSLDGEWSLNEQFF	TGCGCCAGCAGCTTGGATGGGGAGTGGAGCTTGAATGAGCAGTTCTTC
.	TRBJ1-1	.	TRBV9	CASSVGPNTEAFF	TGTGCCAGCAGCGTAGGGCCGAACACTGAAGCTTTCTTT
.	TRBJ1-5	.	TRBV7-2	CASSSSGQPQHF	TGTGCCAGCAGCTCCTCGGGTCAGCCCCAGCATTTT
.	TRBJ1-1	.	TRBV5-1	CASSPSVNSRTEAFF	TGCGCCAGCAGCCCCTCGGTAAATTCCAGGACTGAAGCTTTCTTT
.	TRBJ1-5	TRBD1	TRBV19	CASSPGQAYSNQPQHF	TGTGCCAGTAGTCCGGGACAGGCTTATAGCAATCAGCCCCAGCATTTT
.	TRBJ2-1	TRBD2	TRBV4-3	CASSQDSLAGRNEQFF	TGCGCCAGCAGCCAAGATAGCCTAGCGGGGCGCAATGAGCAGTTCTTC
.	TRBJ1-4	TRBD1	TRBV4-3	CASSREGAANEKLFF	TGCGCCAGCAGCCGAGAGGGGGCAGCTAATGAAAAACTGTTTTTT
few	TRBJ2-7	TRBD2	TRBV5-4	CATSGLAGDEYF	TGTGCCACTTCGGGACTAGCGGGGGACGAGTACTTC
.	TRBJ2-4	.	TRBV6-5	CASSYSVSADIQYF	TGTGCCAGCAGTTACTCCGTGTCAGCGGACATTCAGTACTTC
.	TRBJ1-1	.	TRBV3-1/TRBV3-2	CASSQVQSEAFF	TGTGCCAGCAGCCAAGTACAGTCTGAAGCTTTCTTT
once	TRBJ2-7	TRBD1	TRBV2	CASSKKRQGDTYEQYF	TGTGCCAGCAGTAAGAAACGACAGGGGGACACCTACGAGCAGTACTTC
.	TRBJ2-1	TRBD1	TRBV7-3	CASSLRTGAYNEQFF	TGTGCCAGCAGCTTGCGGACAGGGGCCTACAATGAGCAGTTCTTC
.	TRBJ1-3	TRBD1	TRBV6-5	CASSPRTGMDTIYF	TGTGCCAGCAGTCCCAGGACAGGGATGGACACCATATATTTT
.	TRBJ1-2	TRBD1	TRBV7-9	CASSLSLGQGHGYTF	TGTGCCAGCAGCTTAAGTCTGGGACAGGGGCATGGCTACACCTTC
.	TRBJ1-1	TRBD1	TRBV6-2/TRBV6-3	CASSQQGSTEAFF	TGTGCCAGCAGTCAACAGGGGAGCACTGAAGCTTTCTTT
.	TRBJ1-2	TRBD1	TRBV7-3	CASSLGQGPVGYTF	TGTGCCAGCAGCCTCGGACAGGGGCCGGTAGGCTACACCTTC
.	TRBJ2-3	TRBD2	TRBV10-3	CAISVLAGQGTDTQYF	TGTGCCATCAGTGTTCTAGCGGGACAAGGCACAGATACGCAGTATTTT
.	TRBJ1-2	.	TRBV18	CASSPETGINYGYTF	TGTGCCAGCTCACCGGAGACCGGGATTAACTATGGCTACACCTTC
.	TRBJ2-6	.	TRBV9	CASNRELGAGANVLTF	TGTGCCAGTAACAGGGAGTTAGGAGCTGGGGCCAACGTCCTGACTTTC
.	TRBJ2-7	.	TRBV5-5	CASTRRQELYEQYF	TGTGCCAGCACCCGGAGGCAGGAGCTCTACGAGCAGTACTTC
once	TRBJ1-5	.	TRBV4-2	CASSQDSTGVIYQPQHF	TGTGCCAGCAGCCAAGATAGTACGGGGGTGATATATCAGCCCCAGCATTTT
.	TRBJ1-2	.	TRBV24-1	CATSEWDTHYGYTF	TGTGCCACCAGTGAGTGGGACACTCACTATGGCTACACCTTC
.	TRBJ2-7	.	TRBV25-1	CASSEQSYEQYF	TGTGCCAGCAGTGAACAGTCCTACGAGCAGTACTTC
.	TRBJ2-1	TRBD2	TRBV4-2	CASTNLAGTTGASNEQFF	TGTGCCAGCACTAATCTAGCGGGAACGACGGGTGCGAGCAATGAGCAGTTCTTC
.	TRBJ1-2	.	TRBV7-9	CASSLDRANYGYTF	TGTGCCAGCAGCTTAGACAGGGCTAACTATGGCTACACCTTC
.	TRBJ2-7	TRBD1	TRBV27	CASSQAGTGTYEQYF	TGTGCCAGCAGCCAGGCCGGGACAGGGACCTACGAGCAGTACTTC
.	TRBJ1-1	.	TRBV10-3	CAISLDSNTEAFF	TGTGCCATCAGTTTGGACAGTAACACTGAAGCTTTCTTT
.	TRBJ2-3	TRBD2	TRBV7-9	CASSLAGRGTTDTQYF	TGTGCCAGCAGCTTAGCCGGGAGGGGGACCACAGATACGCAGTATTTT
few	TRBJ1-2	.	TRBV18	CASSPGLQGYTF	TGTGCCAGCTCGCCGGGACTACAGGGCTACACCTTC
.	TRBJ2-7	.	TRBV20-1	CSGTGGYEQYF	TGCAGTGGTACCGGGGGCTACGAGCAGTACTTC
.	TRBJ2-3	TRBD2	TRBV9	CASSVALAGRNTDTQYF	TGTGCCAGCAGCGTAGCACTAGCGGGGAGGAATACAGATACGCAGTATTTT
.	TRBJ2-7	.	TRBV28	CASTPYPGLYEQYF	TGTGCCAGCACTCCTTATCCGGGATTGTACGAGCAGTACTTC
.	TRBJ1-2	.	TRBV5-6	CASSYRVGYTF	TGTGCCAGCAGCTACAGGGTGGGCTACACCTTC
.	TRBJ1-2	TRBD1	TRBV25-1	CASNRGVGDGYTF	TGTGCCAGCAACAGGGGGGTGGGGGATGGCTACACCTTC
.	TRBJ2-2	TRBD2	TRBV27	CASSFQRLVSGSRPGELFF	TGTGCCAGCAGTTTTCAGCGACTGGTTAGCGGGAGCCGTCCCGGGGAGCTGTTTTTT
.	TRBJ2-1	.	TRBV7-2	CASSQGWGSYNEQFF	TGTGCCAGCAGCCAGGGGTGGGGCTCCTACAATGAGCAGTTCTTC